Presented here are 17 T cell receptor beta chains from one specimen sequenced in a study of blood T cell repertoires in COVID-19. Generated by immunoSEQ multiplex PCR, the TCRdb table keeps only in-frame clones and is missing some. This table holds some 220,000 clones, roughly 85% found once. Sequencing was carried out using peripheral blood. Receptors were obtained from a woman in her 70s with COVID-19, enrolled during active disease.

The chain employs TRBV7-2 and TRBJ2-3, with 11 bases lining up with TRBD2. The junction had 11 bases not matched to a gene; V was cut back by 1 base and J by 8 bases. CDR3 length: 17 amino acids. Germline lookup yields CDR1 SGHTA and CDR2 FQGNSA. The CDR3 region is CASSLVTSGEGIGTQYF. The CDR3 DNA follows: TGTGCCAGCAGCTTAGTGACTAGCGGGGAAGGGATTGGTACGCAGTATTTT.

CDR3 protein: CASRGLAGGRHYEQYF. DNA of the CDR3: TGTGCCAGCAGGGGACTAGCGGGGGGCAGACACTACGAGCAGTACTTC. This chain joins TRBV27 and TRBJ2-7, with TRBD2 matching over 15 bases. CDR3 length: 16 amino acids. Trimming at V came to 6 bases and at J to 3 bases, leaving 6 bases not matched to a gene. CDR1 MNHEY and CDR2 SMNVEV come from the germline V gene (reference sequence).

The chain uses TRBV2 and TRBJ1-5, with 7 bases aligning to TRBD1. V lost 6 bases and J lost 0; bases outside the gene matches: 2. From germline, CDR1 is SNHLY and CDR2 FYNNEI. CDR3 size: 14 residues. The CDR3: CASRDRVSNQPQHF. DNA for the CDR3: TGTGCCAGCAGAGACAGGGTTAGCAATCAGCCCCAGCATTTT.

This clone was counted a single time. The chain has TRBV11-2 and TRBJ2-2; 9 bases align to TRBD2. CDR1 is SGHAT, CDR2 FQNNGV, per germline. The CDR3 contains 15 residues. V lost 3 bases, J lost 1 base, and 0 bases stayed unmatched. The CDR3 nucleotides read TGTGCCAGCAGCTTGACTAGCGGGAACACCGGGGAGCTGTTTTTT. Its translation is CASSLTSGNTGELFF.

The chain recombines TRBV5-4 with TRBJ2-1, with 9 bases lining up with TRBD1. This CDR3 has 13 residues. The trim removed 8 bases at V and 6 bases at J, leaving 6 bases unmatched. The germline gives CDR1 SGHNT, CDR2 YYREEE (reference sequence). In DNA, the CDR3 is TGTGCCAGTCTACAGGGGGCGGGCAATGAGCAGTTCTTC. Translating it yields CASLQGAGNEQFF.

V gene TRBV18 combines with J gene TRBJ1-3; perhaps TRBD1 as D (5 bases). CDR1 is KGHSH and CDR2 is LQKENI in the germline V gene. V gave up 2 bases and J gave up 2 bases, with 13 bases separating them. CDR3 length equals 16 residues. In DNA, the CDR3 is TGTGCCAGCTCACCAACCAGGGAAACCCCTGGAAACACCATATATTTT. Encoded protein: CASSPTRETPGNTIYF. Supplemented by reference TRBV18 and TRBJ1-3, the full variable domain reads NAGVMQNPRHLVRRRGQEARLRCSPMKGHSHVYWYRQLPEEGLKFMVYLQKENIIDESGMPKERFSAEFPKEGPSILRIQQVVRGDSAAYFCASSPTRETPGNTIYFGEGSWLTVV.

The sample holds a few counts of this clone. The chain couples TRBV6-2 or TRBV6-3 to TRBJ2-7; TRBD1 might be the D (5 bases). V lost 2 bases and J lost 3, with 14 bases in between. The germline V gene has CDR1 MNHEY and CDR2 SVGEGT. The CDR3 contains 15 residues. In DNA, the CDR3 is TGTGCCAGCAGTTACGTAAGGACAAGAAACTACGAGCAGTACTTC. Translation gives CASSYVRTRNYEQYF.

The chain combines TRBV5-6 with TRBJ1-2, with 7 bases fitting TRBD1. Germline loops: CDR1 SGHDT, CDR2 YYEEEE. This CDR3 has 14 residues. Trimming took 4 bases from V and 8 from J; bases not matched to a gene: 11. The CDR3 nucleotides are TGTGCCAGCAGCAAAGGGACAGCCCCCGGGGGCTACACCTTC. It codes for CASSKGTAPGGYTF. The complete variable domain, with remaining parts taken from reference TRBV5-6 and TRBJ1-2, reads DAGVTQSPTHLIKTRGQQVTLRCSPKSGHDTVSWYQQALGQGPQFIFQYYEEEERQRGNFPDRFSGHQFPNYSSELNVNALLLGDSALYLCASSKGTAPGGYTFGSGTRLTVV.

The rearrangement uses TRBV11-1 and TRBJ1-1; D not certain. The CDR3 extends over 12 amino acids. Germline CDR1 reads SGHAT; CDR2 reads FQDESV (reference sequence). Trimming shortened V by 3 bases and J by 7 bases, and 9 bases separated the two germline ends. The CDR3, as DNA: TGTGCCAGCAGCTTTGCTCTCGGTGAAGCTTTCTTT. It translates to CASSFALGEAFF.

The rearrangement links TRBV7-2 to TRBJ1-5; unclear D gene. V lost 0 bases and J lost 0, with 3 bases in between. Germline values: CDR1 SGHTA, CDR2 FQGNSA. There are 14 residues in the CDR3. The CDR3 DNA follows: TGTGCCAGCAGCTTAGCGGCTAGCAATCAGCCCCAGCATTTT. This codes for CASSLAASNQPQHF.

This sequence joins TRBV9 and TRBJ2-1; 13 nucleotides align to TRBD2. V was clipped by 5 bases and J by 6 bases; unmatched bases: 8. This CDR3 has 16 residues. CDR1 is SGDLS, CDR2 YYNGEE, per germline. The DNA of the CDR3 is TGTGCCAGCAGTCCACTAGCGGGGGGGCCATCCAATGAGCAGTTCTTC. As protein: CASSPLAGGPSNEQFF. The full variable domain, completed using reference TRBV9 and TRBJ2-1, is DSGVTQTPKHLITATGQRVTLRCSPRSGDLSVYWYQQSLDQGLQFLIQYYNGEERAKGNILERFSAQQFPDLHSELNLSSLELGDSALYFCASSPLAGGPSNEQFFGPGTRLTVL.

This clone came up once. This rearrangement joins TRBV6-5 to TRBJ1-1, with 7 bases that match TRBD1. There are 12 residues in the CDR3. CDR1 is MNHEY, CDR2 SVGAGI, per germline. V lost 2 bases, J lost 7 bases, and 1 base stayed unmatched. CDR3 nucleotide sequence: TGTGCCAGCAGTTACGGGACAGATGAAGCTTTCTTT. The encoded protein is CASSYGTDEAFF.

The rearrangement uses TRBV7-9 and TRBJ2-1, with 10 positions matching TRBD2. Per germline, CDR1 SEHNR and CDR2 FQNEAQ (reference sequence). The CDR3 spans 15 residues. With V trimmed by 3 bases and J by 8 bases, 7 bases remained unmatched. The CDR3 bases are TGTGCCAGCAGCTTGGCTAGCGGGAGTATAGATGAGCAGTTCTTC. Encoded protein: CASSLASGSIDEQFF.

The chain combines TRBV27 with TRBJ1-1; D gene ambiguous. Trimming removed 2 bases at V and 3 bases at J, with 10 bases between. The V gene's germline CDR1 is MNHEY and CDR2 SMNVEV (reference sequence). CDR3 size: 14 residues. The CDR3 here is CASSLTGGDTEAFF. CDR3 sequence (DNA): TGTGCCAGCAGTTTAACGGGCGGGGACACTGAAGCTTTCTTT.

This rearrangement joins TRBV7-3 to TRBJ1-2; 9 bases line up with TRBD1. CDR3 length equals 15 residues. After removal of 4 bases from V and 4 bases from J, the junction contained 7 bases not matched to a gene. CDR1 is SGHTA, CDR2 FQGTGA, per germline. The CDR3 DNA reads as TGTGCCAGCAGCTCACAGGGGGCGCAGGGCTATGGCTACACCTTC. Protein: CASSSQGAQGYGYTF.

V is TRBV10-3 and J is TRBJ1-6; D is perhaps TRBD1 (6 bases). Germline CDR1 ENHRY, CDR2 SYGVKD. Trimming took 6 bases from V and 7 from J, leaving 13 bases between them. The CDR3 loop spans 14 amino acids. For the CDR3, the DNA is TGTGCCATCAGGGCCGGGACAACAAATTCACCCCTCCACTTT. Protein sequence: CAIRAGTTNSPLHF.

This clone has just a few counts. This chain connects TRBV7-8 to TRBJ2-1; 12 positions agree with TRBD2. Trimming at V came to 4 bases and at J to 2 bases, leaving 3 bases not matched to a gene. The length of the CDR3 is 16 residues. Germline CDR1 SGHVS, CDR2 FQNEAQ. Here the CDR3 DNA reads TGTGCCAGCAGCTACGGACTAGCGGGGACCTACAATGAGCAGTTCTTC. Translated, it gives CASSYGLAGTYNEQFF.